This TCR beta chain was identified in a study of T cell repertoires in cytomegalovirus infection. Background on the study: A matching HLA type, together with CMV infection, was signaled by public TCR beta signatures.

A single record per CDR3 protein comes from TCRdb applying MiXCR to the reads. Counted here are 200,000 or so distinct CDR3 sequences, roughly 27% occurring once; the ten biggest clones make up 31%. This CDR3 comprises 18 residues. Trimming at V came to 6 bases and at J to 0 bases, leaving 7 bases not matched to a gene. Germline CDR1 and CDR2: MNHEY and SVGEGT. Note on this clonotype: Its antigen is still unknown.

General study findings and limits: The cumulative frequency of public TCR beta families distinguished individuals who carried CMV together with the relevant HLA. The ex vivo response showed dominance by HLA-C-restricted CMV-specific TCR beta clonotypes.

This TCR was recovered from a human donor in good health (CMV status not recorded). Some clones in this sample may be carry-over from other donors' samples. The sequencing sample was made of PBMCs. The chain carries TRBV6-2 or TRBV6-3 and TRBJ1-6; 11 bases line up with TRBD1. In DNA form, the CDR3 reads TGTGCCAGCAGAAGGACAGGGGGCCTCTTCTCCTATAATTCACCCCTCCACTTT. Residues: CASRRTGGLFSYNSPLHF.